This TCR beta chain originates from a study of T cells in Graves' hyperthyroidism and ophthalmopathy. Amplification yielded TCR beta CDR3 regions, with RNA transcripts as the source. HTBI primers were the set used in a first-round RT-PCR of the TCR CDR3. TCRdb reprocessed the multiplex PCR reads with MiXCR, giving one entry per CDR3 protein. Of a few hundred thousand distinct CDR3 sequences in the sample, about 45% were seen once. Trimming removed 6 bases from V and 3 bases from J, with 12 bases in between. Per the germline V gene, CDR1 is MNHNS and CDR2 is SASEGT. CDR3 size: 14 residues. Patients between 18 and 65 years old had hyperthyroidism, newly diagnosed and lasting under 2 months. General study findings and limits: A median about 6 months before onset, the model predicted ophthalmopathy. Appearing also in blood were most of the thyroid clonotypes expanded above 0.001.

This clonotype showed up many times. What it recognizes is unknown. The sequence was collected from a woman aged 18-29 years with Graves' hyperthyroidism. This sequence joins TRBV6-1 and TRBJ1-5; possibly TRBD1 for D (6 bases). The specimen sequenced was peripheral blood or thyroid tissue (not recorded which). The chain's CDR3 is CASRLGQFNQPQHF. CDR3 DNA: TGTGCCAGCAGGCTAGGACAGTTCAATCAGCCCCAGCATTTT.